These 10 T cell receptor beta chains originate from one sample sequenced in a study of OX40 agonist ivuxolimab in advanced cancers. Sequencing was performed with immunoSEQ multiplex PCR; in TCRdb, only in-frame clones are kept and a portion is missing. The sample consists of about 60,000 clones, about 89% of them appearing once. The sequencing used CD4+ or CD8+ T cells sorted from blood, collected in a trial of the OX40 agonist ivuxolimab. These TCRs come from an adult with an advanced solid tumor such as melanoma, head and neck, liver or kidney cancer.

This sequence joins TRBV4-3 and TRBJ2-3; D perhaps matches TRBD2 (6 bases). Germline values: CDR1 LGHNA, CDR2 YSLEER. The V end lost 4 bases, the J end lost 3 bases, and 17 bases lay between the germline ends. This CDR3 has 16 residues. This CDR3 reads CASSLGGGRGTDTQYF. DNA for the CDR3: TGCGCCAGCAGCCTCGGTGGAGGGAGAGGGACAGATACGCAGTATTTT.

CDR3 in DNA: TGTGCCAGCAGCTTACAGGGAAGGGAAGCTTTCTTT. Amino acids: CASSLQGREAFF. The V and J genes are TRBV7-2 and TRBJ1-1; TRBD1 might be the D (5 bases). Germline values: CDR1 SGHTA, CDR2 FQGNSA. V lost 2 bases to trimming and J lost 8 bases, with 9 bases between them. The CDR3 contains 12 residues.

The chain uses TRBV20-1 and TRBJ2-5; D call uncertain. V lost 0 bases to trimming and J lost 5 bases, with 1 base between them. Germline CDR1 and CDR2: DFQATT and SNEGSKA (reference sequence). This CDR3 is built from 10 residues. CDR3 sequence reads: CSARDETQYF. The CDR3 bases are TGCAGTGCTAGAGATGAGACCCAGTACTTC.

The rearrangement uses TRBV4-2 and TRBJ2-1; no reliable D call. V lost 0 bases and J 8 bases, leaving 8 bases between the germline ends. From germline, CDR1 is LGHNA and CDR2 YNFKEQ. CDR3 length: 13 residues. The CDR3 sequence is CASSQELLHEQFF. The CDR3 nucleotides are TGTGCCAGCAGCCAAGAACTCCTCCATGAGCAGTTCTTC.

This clone has just one count. The chain carries TRBV5-4 and TRBJ2-1; D may be TRBD1 or TRBD2 (5 bases each). The CDR3 runs 14 residues. The V and J ends lost 4 bases and 10 bases respectively, with 18 bases between them. Germline values: CDR1 SGHNT, CDR2 YYREEE (reference sequence). As DNA, the CDR3 is TGTGCCAGCAGCCAGCCAGGGAGCTTTCGGGAGCAGTTCTTC. As protein: CASSQPGSFREQFF.

This sequence joins TRBV7-6 and TRBJ1-1; no firm D call. CDR1 and CDR2 (germline): SGHVS, FNYEAQ. The CDR3 has 12 amino acids. V was clipped by 5 bases and J by 11 bases, with 15 bases between them. CDR3 nucleotide sequence: TGTGCCAGCAGCCCCACGGACCGACGGGCTTTCTTT. This encodes CASSPTDRRAFF.

This chain joins TRBV27 and TRBJ2-2; 7 bases line up with TRBD1. The trim removed 3 bases at V and 4 bases at J, leaving 5 bases unmatched. There are 15 residues in the CDR3. Germline CDR1 and CDR2: MNHEY and SMNVEV (reference sequence). The CDR3 coding sequence is TGTGCCAGCAGTTTTTGGACAGGAGCCACCGGGGAGCTGTTTTTT. Translated, it gives CASSFWTGATGELFF.

The chain couples TRBV28 to TRBJ1-5; D not resolved. Per germline, CDR1 MDHEN and CDR2 SYDVKM. V gave up 3 bases and J gave up 1 base, with 13 bases separating them. The CDR3 sequence is 16 residues long. CDR3 coding DNA: TGTGCCAGCAGTTTTACGGTTGATCTCAGCAATCAGCCCCAGCATTTT. Amino acids: CASSFTVDLSNQPQHF.

Only one count was recorded for this clone. The chain links TRBV11-2 to TRBJ2-7; a possible D gene is TRBD2 (6 bases). The CDR3 runs to 15 residues. The germline CDR1 and CDR2 sequences are SGHAT and FQNNGV. V gave up 5 bases and J gave up 2 bases, with 16 bases separating them. The CDR3 sequence: CASSRSGTATYEQYF. The CDR3 bases are TGTGCCAGCAGCCGATCCGGGACTGCCACCTACGAGCAGTACTTC. The complete variable domain, with remaining parts taken from reference TRBV11-2 and TRBJ2-7, reads EAGVAQSPRYKIIEKRQSVAFWCNPISGHATLYWYQQILGQGPKLLIQFQNNGVVDDSQLPKDRFSAERLKGVDSTLKIQPAKLEDSAVYLCASSRSGTATYEQYFGPGTRLTVT.

As to this clone: The same CDR3 arises from other DNA sequences in this sample as well. The chain couples TRBV5-1 to TRBJ2-7, with TRBD2 matching over 11 bases. V dropped 0 bases and J dropped 0; count of bases not matched to a gene: 2. The CDR3 contains 16 residues. In germline, CDR1 is SGHRS, CDR2 YFSETQ. For the CDR3, the DNA is TGCGCCAGCAGCTTGGGCGGGACTAGCGGCTCCTACGAGCAGTACTTC. This codes for CASSLGGTSGSYEQYF.